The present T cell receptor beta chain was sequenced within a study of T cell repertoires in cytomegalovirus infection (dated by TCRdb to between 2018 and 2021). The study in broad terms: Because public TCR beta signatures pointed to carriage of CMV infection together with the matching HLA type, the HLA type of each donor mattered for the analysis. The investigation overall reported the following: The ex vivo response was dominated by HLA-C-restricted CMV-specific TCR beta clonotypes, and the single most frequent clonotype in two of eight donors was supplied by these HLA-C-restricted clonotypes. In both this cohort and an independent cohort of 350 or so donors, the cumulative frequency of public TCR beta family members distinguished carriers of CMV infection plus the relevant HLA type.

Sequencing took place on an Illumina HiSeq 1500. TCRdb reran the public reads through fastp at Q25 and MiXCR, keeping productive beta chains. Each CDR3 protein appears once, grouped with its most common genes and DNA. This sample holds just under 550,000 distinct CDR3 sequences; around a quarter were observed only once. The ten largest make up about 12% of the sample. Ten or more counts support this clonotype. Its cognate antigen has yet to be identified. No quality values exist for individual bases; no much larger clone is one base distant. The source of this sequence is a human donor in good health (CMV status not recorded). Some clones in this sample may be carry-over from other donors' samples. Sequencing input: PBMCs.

The DNA is TGTGCCAGCAGCTTTTACAGGGGGCATGGCTACACCTTC. It translates to CASSFYRGHGYTF. The rearrangement combines TRBV7-2 with TRBJ1-2; the central 9 bases match TRBD1. Spanning cysteine to phenylalanine, the CDR3 consists of 13 amino acids. The DNA shown is the 39-base CDR3, in frame from base 1. Germline trimming: 3 bases from V, 6 bases from J; junction bases outside gene matches: 2. The germline V gene yields SGHTA for CDR1 and FQGNSA for CDR2. With the portions outside the CDR3 filled from the reference TRBV7-2 and TRBJ1-2 genes, the complete variable region becomes GAGVSQSPSNKVTEKGKDVELRCDPISGHTALYWYRQSLGQGLEFLIYFQGNSAPDKSGLPSDRFSAERTGGSVSTLTIQRTQQEDSAVYLCASSFYRGHGYTFGSGTRLTVV.